The next 15 T cell receptor beta chains were all read from a single sample in a study of vaccination effects on CD4 cells after COVID-19. Isolation of CD4+ T cells took place after 10 days of culture. Convalescent patients had PCR-confirmed SARS-CoV-2 infection between March and December 2020. Vaccination of participants consisted of two doses of either the BNT162b2 or mRNA-1273 vaccine. These TCRs' antigens remain unknown. The protocol was immunoSEQ multiplex PCR, while the TCRdb copy is restricted to in-frame clones and leaves out a portion. The sample records 50,000 or so clones, around 70% being singletons. The material was CD4+ T cells from PBMCs cultured without peptide, obtained after COVID-19 vaccination. The receptors stem from a human donor who had a prior SARS-CoV-2 infection.

The chain has TRBV5-4 and TRBJ2-3; 7 nucleotides match TRBD2. The length of the CDR3 is 16 residues. J was trimmed by 2 bases and V by 4 bases; bases with no gene match: 10. Per the germline V gene, CDR1 is SGHNT and CDR2 is YYREEE (reference sequence). The CDR3 DNA sequence: TGTGCCAGCAGCCTCCTTGAGGCGGGAGTCACAGATACGCAGTATTTT. The encoded protein is CASSLLEAGVTDTQYF.

The sample holds a few counts of this clone. The rearrangement links TRBV10-1 to TRBJ1-1; D is ambiguous. The CDR3 loop spans 12 amino acids. CDR1 WNHNN and CDR2 SYGVQD come from the germline V gene (reference sequence). Trimming cost V 6 bases and J 9 bases, with 14 bases left between them. Here the CDR3 DNA reads TGCGCCAGCAGGGAACAGCAAACTAAAGCTTTCTTT. Protein: CASREQQTKAFF.

The gene calls are TRBV2 and TRBJ1-6, with 7 bases identical to TRBD1. From germline, CDR1 is SNHLY and CDR2 FYNNEI. V lost 5 bases to trimming and J lost 6 bases; unmatched junction nucleotides: 10. CDR3 length: 16 residues. For the CDR3, the DNA is TGTGCCAGCAGTTTAGCGGCAGGGGGTTTTAATTCACCCCTCCACTTT. It codes for CASSLAAGGFNSPLHF.

This sequence joins TRBV11-2 and TRBJ1-2; 9 bases align to TRBD1. Germline values: CDR1 SGHAT, CDR2 FQNNGV. V lost 3 bases and J lost 8; bases outside the gene matches: 16. This CDR3 region has 17 residues. CDR3 coding DNA: TGTGCCAGCAGCTTTAATCCGGGACAGGGAGGTCGTGGGGGCTACACCTTC. Translating it yields CASSFNPGQGGRGGYTF.

J is TRBJ1-5 and V is TRBV4-1; D gene ambiguous. This CDR3 is 17 amino acids long. The germline gives CDR1 MGHRA, CDR2 YSYEKL. Trimming took 4 bases from V and 5 from J, leaving 21 bases between them. CDR3 amino acids: CASSPPLGFFRDQPQHF. The CDR3, as DNA: TGCGCCAGCAGCCCTCCCCTTGGGTTTTTCCGCGATCAGCCCCAGCATTTT.

J is TRBJ1-5 and V is TRBV7-9; D is possibly TRBD1 (5 bases). CDR3 length: 17 residues. V shed 1 base and J shed 2 bases, with 15 bases lying between them. Germline assignment: CDR1 SEHNR and CDR2 FQNEAQ (reference sequence). As DNA, the CDR3 is TGTGCCAGCAGCTTAGGTTTGGGGGGAGGGGGCAATCAGCCCCAGCATTTT. It specifies CASSLGLGGGGNQPQHF. Using reference TRBV7-9 and TRBJ1-5 for the parts outside the CDR3, the full variable domain is DTGVSQNPRHKITKRGQNVTFRCDPISEHNRLYWYRQTLGQGPEFLTYFQNEAQLEKSRLLSDRFSAERPKGSFSTLEIQRTEQGDSAMYLCASSLGLGGGGNQPQHFGDGTRLSIL.

This clone was found once. The chain has TRBV27 and TRBJ2-5, with 12 bases matching TRBD2. This CDR3 contains 16 residues. V lost 6 bases to trimming and J lost 4 bases; unmatched junction nucleotides: 9. CDR1 and CDR2 (germline): MNHEY, SMNVEV (reference sequence). CDR3 loop: CASSSLAGGSGETQYF. The CDR3 DNA is TGTGCCAGCAGCTCACTAGCGGGGGGCTCGGGAGAGACCCAGTACTTC.

The chain joins TRBV28 to TRBJ1-4, with D tentatively TRBD1 (5 bases). Trimming pared 7 bases from V and 12 bases from J, leaving 18 bases between. CDR1 and CDR2 (germline): MDHEN, SYDVKM. The CDR3 sequence is 13 residues long. The CDR3 is CASITAGRGELFF. In nucleotides, the CDR3 is TGTGCCAGCATAACGGCCGGCCGAGGGGAACTGTTTTTT.

The chain employs TRBV4-2 and TRBJ2-5, with D possibly TRBD2 on 6 matching bases. Trimming pared 0 bases from V and 5 bases from J, leaving 19 bases between. CDR1 LGHNA and CDR2 YNFKEQ come from the germline V gene. This CDR3 spans 17 amino acids. CDR3 nucleotides: TGTGCCAGCAGCCAAGAACCGACCGGGAGAGCCGCCGAGACCCAGTACTTC. It translates to CASSQEPTGRAAETQYF.

This clone showed up just once. The genes are TRBV5-5 and TRBJ2-6; D unclear. Germline values: CDR1 SGHKS, CDR2 YYEKEE (reference sequence). V lost 2 bases and J lost 0, with 6 bases in between. This CDR3 has 15 amino acids. The CDR3 DNA sequence: TGTGCCAGCAGCTTCGGGCCCTCTGGGGCCAACGTCCTGACTTTC. The encoded protein is CASSFGPSGANVLTF.

A single count supports this clone. The genes are TRBV6-1 and TRBJ1-6, with D maybe TRBD1 (6 bases). Trimming stripped 2 bases from V and 9 bases from J, with 20 bases between. CDR1 is MNHNS, CDR2 SASEGT, per germline. The CDR3 spans 17 residues. The DNA of the CDR3 is TGTGCCAGCAGTGAAAGCCCAGGGGCCGGGGCGGTTTCACCCCTCCACTTT. It translates to CASSESPGAGAVSPLHF.

The chain links TRBV5-1 to TRBJ1-1; D possibly corresponds to TRBD1 (5 bases). The CDR3 covers 14 residues. CDR1 is SGHRS and CDR2 is YFSETQ in the germline V gene. Trimming removed 4 bases at V and 2 bases at J, with 12 bases between. This CDR3 is CASSTPGGNTEAFF. CDR3 coding DNA: TGCGCCAGCAGCACCCCCGGGGGAAACACTGAAGCTTTCTTT.

The genes are TRBV5-6 and TRBJ1-4; TRBD1 might be the D (6 bases). This CDR3 comprises 15 residues. Germline V lookup: CDR1 SGHDT, CDR2 YYEEEE. V dropped 1 base and J dropped 3 bases, with 10 bases sitting between them. This CDR3 reads CASSLTGLSNEKLFF. For the CDR3, the DNA is TGTGCCAGCAGCTTGACAGGGCTTTCTAATGAAAAACTGTTTTTT.

This chain uses TRBV19 with TRBJ1-2; 12 nucleotides line up with TRBD1. The CDR3 length is 15 residues. CDR1 and CDR2 (germline): LNHDA, SQIVND (reference sequence). V gave up 4 bases and J gave up 5 bases; unmatched junction bases: 5. CDR3 coding DNA: TGTGCCAGTAGTAGAAGGGACAGGGGGCTATATGGCTACACCTTC. This gives the protein CASSRRDRGLYGYTF. The entire variable domain, with the rest obtained from reference TRBV19 and TRBJ1-2, is as follows: DGGITQSPKYLFRKEGQNVTLSCEQNLNHDAMYWYRQDPGQGLRLIYYSQIVNDFQKGDIAEGYSVSREKKESFPLTVTSAQKNPTAFYLCASSRRDRGLYGYTFGSGTRLTVV.

This clone occurred once. This sequence joins TRBV13 and TRBJ2-3; the D is unclear. The CDR3 is 15 amino acids. Germline V gene data show CDR1 as PRHDT and CDR2 as FYEKMQ (reference sequence). V lost 1 base, J lost 0 bases, and 8 bases lay in between. CDR3 protein: CASSLDGRSTDTQYF. The CDR3 DNA reads as TGTGCCAGCAGCTTAGACGGACGAAGCACAGATACGCAGTATTTT.